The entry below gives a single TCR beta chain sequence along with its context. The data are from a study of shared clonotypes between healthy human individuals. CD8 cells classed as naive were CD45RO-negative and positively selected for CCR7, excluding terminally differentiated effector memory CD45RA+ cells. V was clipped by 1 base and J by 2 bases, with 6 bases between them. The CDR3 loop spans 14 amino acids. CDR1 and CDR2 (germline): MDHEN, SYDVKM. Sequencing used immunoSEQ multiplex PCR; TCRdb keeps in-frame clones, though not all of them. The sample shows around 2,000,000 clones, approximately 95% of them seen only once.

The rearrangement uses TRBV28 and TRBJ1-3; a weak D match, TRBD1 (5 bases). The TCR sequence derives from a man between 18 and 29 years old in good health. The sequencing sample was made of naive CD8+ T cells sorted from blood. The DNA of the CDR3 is TGTGCCAGCAGTTTATTGGACACTGGAAACACCATATATTTT. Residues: CASSLLDTGNTIYF. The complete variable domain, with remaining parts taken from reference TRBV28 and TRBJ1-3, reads DVKVTQSSRYLVKRTGEKVFLECVQDMDHENMFWYRQDPGLGLRLIYFSYDVKMKEKGDIPEGYSVSREKKERFSLILESASTNQTSMYLCASSLLDTGNTIYFGEGSWLTVV.